Each of the 5 T cell receptor beta chains below was sequenced from the same sample in a study of control samples from healthy donors and cancer patients. Data came from immunoSEQ multiplex PCR; TCRdb stores just in-frame clones and leaves some out. Among under 130,000 clones listed, around 82% were seen once. The specimen was blood. These receptors were taken from a woman in her fifties or sixties in good health.

V usage is TRBV6-2 or TRBV6-3 and J usage is TRBJ2-5; D uncertain. Trimming shortened V by 6 bases and J by 5 bases, and 13 bases separated the two germline ends. Germline V gene sequence: CDR1 MNHEY, CDR2 SVGEGT. This CDR3 spans 13 amino acids. The CDR3 nucleotides read TGTGCCAGCAGCTCGGGCCCCGGGGAGACCCAGTACTTC. Its protein product is CASSSGPGETQYF.

V is TRBV19 and J is TRBJ2-5; D not certain. The V gene lost 6 bases and the J gene lost 5 bases, with 16 bases spanning the gap. CDR1 is LNHDA and CDR2 is SQIVND in the germline V gene (reference sequence). There are 14 residues in the CDR3. The CDR3 spells CASRHRQSDETQYF. The CDR3 nucleotides read TGTGCCAGTAGACACCGCCAGTCAGACGAGACCCAGTACTTC.

This rearrangement joins TRBV7-2 to TRBJ1-1; tentative D call: TRBD1 (5 bases). Germline lookup yields CDR1 SGHTA and CDR2 FQGNSA. Trimming shortened V by 4 bases and J by 0 bases, and 9 bases separated the two germline ends. The CDR3 loop spans 14 amino acids. The CDR3 region is CASSSSTVNTEAFF. The CDR3 DNA sequence: TGTGCCAGCAGCTCATCGACAGTGAACACTGAAGCTTTCTTT.

Comment on this clone: The same CDR3 can be traced to other DNA sequences in this sample. The chain uses TRBV6-6 and TRBJ2-4; TRBD1 agrees at 11 bases. The V gene end was trimmed by 10 bases and the J gene end by 5 bases; junction bases not matched to a gene: 10. This CDR3 comprises 15 residues. Germline lookup yields CDR1 MNHNY and CDR2 SVGAGI (reference sequence). The CDR3 loop reads CATSGRGQGENIQYF. The CDR3 DNA reads TGTGCCACCTCCGGACGGGGACAGGGGGAAAACATTCAGTACTTC.

The V and J genes are TRBV6-2 or TRBV6-3 and TRBJ2-1, with TRBD2 identical over 8 bases. V was clipped by 0 bases and J by 5 bases; unmatched bases: 12. The CDR3 runs to 18 residues. From germline, CDR1 is MNHEY and CDR2 SVGEGT. The chain's CDR3 is CASSYSGGRAGVHNEQFF. Written as DNA, the CDR3 is TGTGCCAGCAGTTACTCGGGGGGTCGAGCGGGAGTCCACAATGAGCAGTTCTTC.